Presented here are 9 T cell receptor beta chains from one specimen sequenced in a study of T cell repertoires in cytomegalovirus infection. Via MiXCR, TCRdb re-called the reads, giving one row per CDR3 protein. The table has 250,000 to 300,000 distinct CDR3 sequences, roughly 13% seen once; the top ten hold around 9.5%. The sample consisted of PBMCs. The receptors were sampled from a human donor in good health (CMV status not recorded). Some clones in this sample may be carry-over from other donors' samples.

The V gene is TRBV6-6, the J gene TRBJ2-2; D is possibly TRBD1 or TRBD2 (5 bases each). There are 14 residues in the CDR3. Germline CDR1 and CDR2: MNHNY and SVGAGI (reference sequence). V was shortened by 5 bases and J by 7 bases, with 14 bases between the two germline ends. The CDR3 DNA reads TGTGCCAGCAGTCCCACGGGGCCTCGCGGGGAGCTGTTTTTT. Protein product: CASSPTGPRGELFF.

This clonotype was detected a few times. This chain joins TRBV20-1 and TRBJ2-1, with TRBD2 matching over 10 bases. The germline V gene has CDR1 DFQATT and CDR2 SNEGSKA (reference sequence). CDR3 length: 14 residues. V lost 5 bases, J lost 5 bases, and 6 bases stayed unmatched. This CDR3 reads CSALPAGGDNEQFF. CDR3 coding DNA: TGCAGTGCTCTCCCAGCGGGGGGGGACAATGAGCAGTTCTTC.

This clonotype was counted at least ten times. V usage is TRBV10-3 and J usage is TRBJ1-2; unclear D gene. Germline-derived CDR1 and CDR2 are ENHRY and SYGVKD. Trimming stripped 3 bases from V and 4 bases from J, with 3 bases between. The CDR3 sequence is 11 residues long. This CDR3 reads CAISESYGYTF. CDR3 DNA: TGTGCCATCAGTGAATCCTATGGCTACACCTTC.

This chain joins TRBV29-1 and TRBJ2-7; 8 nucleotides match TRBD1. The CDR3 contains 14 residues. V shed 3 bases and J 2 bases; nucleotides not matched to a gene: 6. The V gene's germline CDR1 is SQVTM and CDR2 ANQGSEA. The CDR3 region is CSVEIGTGAYEQYF. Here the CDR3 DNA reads TGCAGCGTTGAGATTGGGACAGGCGCCTACGAGCAGTACTTC.

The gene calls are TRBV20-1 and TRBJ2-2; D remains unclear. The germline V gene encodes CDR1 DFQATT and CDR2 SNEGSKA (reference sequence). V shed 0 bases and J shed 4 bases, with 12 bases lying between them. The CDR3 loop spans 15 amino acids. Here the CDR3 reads CSARDSRVGTGELFF. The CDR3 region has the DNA TGCAGTGCTAGAGATTCCAGAGTCGGCACCGGGGAGCTGTTTTTT.

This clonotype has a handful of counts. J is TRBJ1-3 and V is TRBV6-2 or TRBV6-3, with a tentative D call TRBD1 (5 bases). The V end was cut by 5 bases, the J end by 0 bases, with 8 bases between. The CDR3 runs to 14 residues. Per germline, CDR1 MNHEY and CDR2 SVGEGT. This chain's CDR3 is CASSDGASGNTIYF. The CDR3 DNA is TGTGCCAGCAGTGACGGGGCCTCTGGAAACACCATATATTTT.

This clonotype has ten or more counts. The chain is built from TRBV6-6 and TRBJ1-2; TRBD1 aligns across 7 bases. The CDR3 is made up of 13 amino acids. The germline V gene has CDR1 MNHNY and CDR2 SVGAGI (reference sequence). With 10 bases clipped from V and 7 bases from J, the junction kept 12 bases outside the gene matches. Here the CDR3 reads CATPGQNVPGYTF. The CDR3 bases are TGTGCCACCCCGGGACAGAACGTGCCTGGCTACACCTTC.

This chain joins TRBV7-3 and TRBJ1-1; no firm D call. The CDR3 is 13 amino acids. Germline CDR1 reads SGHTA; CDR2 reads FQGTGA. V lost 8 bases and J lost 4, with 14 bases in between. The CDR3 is CASGVWAFTEAFF. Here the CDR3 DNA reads TGTGCCAGCGGCGTTTGGGCCTTCACTGAAGCTTTCTTT.

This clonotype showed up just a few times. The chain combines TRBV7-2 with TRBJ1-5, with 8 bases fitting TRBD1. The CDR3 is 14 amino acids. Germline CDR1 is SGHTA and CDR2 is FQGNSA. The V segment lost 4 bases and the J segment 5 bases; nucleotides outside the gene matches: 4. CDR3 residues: CASSSGGAYQPQHF. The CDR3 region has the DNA TGTGCCAGCAGCTCAGGGGGCGCGTATCAGCCCCAGCATTTT.